The rows below give T cell receptor beta chains drawn from one sample of a study of blood T cell repertoires in COVID-19. TCRdb's copy holds only in-frame clones and misses some; the assay was immunoSEQ multiplex PCR. The table has roughly 230,000 clones, 85% seen once. Sequenced material: peripheral blood. These receptors all come from a man aged 40-49 years with acute or convalescent COVID-19. Both conserved end residues are trimmed from each CDR3. Only part of the rows carry a size: once, few, many, or a class if the clone is expanded.

abundance	j_gene	v_gene	CDR3aa
.	TRBJ1-5	TRBV11-2	ASSLALSQPQH
.	TRBJ1-5	TRBV2	ARGQGTDQPQH
.	TRBJ1-5	TRBV4-3	ASSRDRGSNQPQH
.	TRBJ1-3	TRBV7-9	ASSSFLGQGVGNTIY
.	TRBJ1-2	TRBV12-3/TRBV12-4	ASSLSNYGYT
.	TRBJ2-7	TRBV19	ASRSTGAYEQY
.	TRBJ1-1	TRBV6-4	ASRGQGKGGTEAF
once	TRBJ1-1	TRBV5-4	ASSPSPGQGALGTEAF
.	TRBJ1-2	TRBV11-3	ASSSRQGHYGYT
few	TRBJ2-2	TRBV7-9	ASSPTPVVPGTGELF
.	TRBJ2-5	TRBV7-8	ASSRGLAGGETQY
.	TRBJ2-3	TRBV5-1	ASSLLTSGTDTQY
.	TRBJ1-2	TRBV4-1	ASSASGGANYGYT
.	TRBJ2-1	TRBV28	ASSFVAGGEVTVNEQF
.	TRBJ2-1	TRBV7-6	ASSLAGTTNEQF
.	TRBJ2-2	TRBV27	ASSLITSGGSGGELF
.	TRBJ1-3	TRBV28	ASKTSGLGNTIY